This is a list of T cell receptor beta chains from one sample in a study of blood T cell repertoires in COVID-19. Some clones are missing from TCRdb's copy, which holds only in-frame ones; the method was immunoSEQ multiplex PCR. The table records 200,000 or so clones, more than 85% of them present only once. Sequencing was done on a sample of peripheral blood. Every receptor here comes from a man in his forties with active or convalescent COVID-19. Both conserved end residues are part of each CDR3. The order of the fields is clone size, J gene, D gene, V gene, CDR3 DNA, CDR3 protein. A D gene is named only where the DNA matches it firmly. The listing skips clone size in some rows; elsewhere it reads once, few, many or a size class.

- TRBJ1-1 TRBD1 TRBV16 TGTGCCAGCAGCCAAACGCCACAGGGGGCGAACACTGAAGCTTTCTTT CASSQTPQGANTEAFF
- TRBJ1-3 - TRBV5-4 TGTGCCAGCAGCCAAGGAGGCCCAACTAGCTCTGGAAACACCATATATTTT CASSQGGPTSSGNTIYF
once TRBJ1-1 - TRBV7-6 TGTGCCAGCAGCTTAGTCGGGGACATGAACACTGAAGCTTTCTTT CASSLVGDMNTEAFF
- TRBJ2-1 TRBD2 TRBV6-5 TGTGCCAGCAGCGGCTTAGCGGGGAACGATGAGCAGTTCTTC CASSGLAGNDEQFF
- TRBJ2-7 - TRBV28 TGTGCCAGCAGTTTATTAGGGGCTGTGACCTCCTACGAGCAGTACTTC CASSLLGAVTSYEQYF
- TRBJ1-5 TRBD1 TRBV19 TGTGCCAGTAGCCCTGGACAGGGGCATCAGCCCCAGCATTTT CASSPGQGHQPQHF
- TRBJ1-4 TRBD1 TRBV7-9 TGTGCCAGCAGCTTAAAGGGACAGGGGACTAATGAAAAACTGTTTTTT CASSLKGQGTNEKLFF
- TRBJ1-1 TRBD1 TRBV18 TGTGCCAGCTCACTTCAGGGGGCACGGACTGAAGCTTTCTTT CASSLQGARTEAFF
- TRBJ1-1 - TRBV28 TGTGCCAGCAGTTGGAGGGGCGGGCGGACTGAAGCTTTCTTT CASSWRGGRTEAFF
- TRBJ2-7 - TRBV29-1 TGCAGCGTTCGGCAGGGGCCCTACGAGCAGTACTTC CSVRQGPYEQYF
- TRBJ2-5 - TRBV27 TGTGCCAGCAACTTACAGACCCCACTCCCAGGGGAGACCCAGTACTTC CASNLQTPLPGETQYF
- TRBJ1-2 - TRBV28 TGTGCCTCAGGGTACGCAAAAGCTGGCTACACCTTC CASGYAKAGYTF